This T cell receptor beta chain originates from a study of siplizumab effects on memory and regulatory T cells. Details on this clone: Its cognate antigen is unknown.

Findings of the study overall: Naive T cells were seemingly more diverse than memory cells, and major contributions to the alloresponse seemed to be made by them. It was not possible to assign a naive or memory phenotype to roughly 80-97% of proliferating CD4+ or CD8+ clones.

With 1 base clipped from V and 0 bases from J, the junction kept 6 bases outside the gene matches. Germline loops: CDR1 LGHNA, CDR2 YSLEER. The CDR3 runs 18 residues. The assay covered roughly 100,000 TCR templates per sample. Repertoires were generated with immunoSEQ multiplex PCR, while TCRdb's copy carries only in-frame clones and drops some. The sample has over 100,000 clones; approximately 92% are singletons. The TCR comes from a human donor in good health. The chain joins TRBV4-3 to TRBJ2-3; 11 bases agree with TRBD2. The sequenced sample was non-Treg CD4+ T cells sorted from blood. The CDR3 coding sequence is TGCGCCAGCAGCCAAGTAGCGGGGGGGACACCTAGCACAGATACGCAGTATTTT. It translates to CASSQVAGGTPSTDTQYF.